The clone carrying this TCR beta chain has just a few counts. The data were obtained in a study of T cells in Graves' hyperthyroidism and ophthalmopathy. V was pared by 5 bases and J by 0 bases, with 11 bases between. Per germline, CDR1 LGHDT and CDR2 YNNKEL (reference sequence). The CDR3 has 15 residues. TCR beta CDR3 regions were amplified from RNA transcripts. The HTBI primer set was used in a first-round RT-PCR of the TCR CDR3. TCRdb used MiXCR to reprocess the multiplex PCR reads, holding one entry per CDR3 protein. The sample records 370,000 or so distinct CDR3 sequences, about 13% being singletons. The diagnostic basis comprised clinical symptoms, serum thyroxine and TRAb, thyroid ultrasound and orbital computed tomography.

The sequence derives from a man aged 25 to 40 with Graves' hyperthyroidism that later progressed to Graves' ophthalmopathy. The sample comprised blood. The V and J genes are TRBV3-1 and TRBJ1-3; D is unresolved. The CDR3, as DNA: TGTGCCAGCAGCTTACCGTCCAACTCTGGAAACACCATATATTTT. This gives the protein CASSLPSNSGNTIYF. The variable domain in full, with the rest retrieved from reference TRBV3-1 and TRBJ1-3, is DTAVSQTPKYLVTQMGNDKSIKCEQNLGHDTMYWYKQDSKKFLKIMFSYNNKELIINETVPNRFSPKSPDKAHLNLHINSLELGDSAVYFCASSLPSNSGNTIYFGEGSWLTVV.